The TCR beta chain described here comes from a study of blood T cell repertoires in COVID-19 (dated by TCRdb to 2018 to 2021). Describing the broader study: Collaborator samples came from the United States, Italy and Spain and covered acute and convalescent phases of COVID-19. The sample metadata nearly always contained a de-identified subject ID, COVID-19 status, age in years and sex. Samples were obtained from the ongoing ImmuneRACE study (first 160 participants) and from over a thousand subjects provided by 6 global collaborators. Deeply sampled blood TCRbeta repertoires from subjects exposed to, actively infected with, or recovered from COVID-19 were included in the dataset. The repertoires were released in a freely available public database intended as a resource for research on the immune response to SARS-CoV-2. Where available, HLA class I and class II types were obtained from metadata supplied by the sample provider rather than from assay-based typing. The material from the prospective study consisted of cDNA or gDNA derived from T cells, B-cell-depleted T cells, or PBMCs.

Turning to this clone: The antigen it binds to is not known. No base quality information exists; no much larger clone differs at one position.

TCRbeta CDR3 regions were amplified from genomic DNA by means of the immunoSEQ Assay, a bias-controlled multiplex PCR. The published analysis was carried out like this. The number of nucleated cells in each sample was estimated from the amplification of reference gene primers within the assay. To quantify the absolute abundance of each unique TCRbeta CDR3 rearrangement, sequence reads were collapsed and filtered. For each sample, productive Simpson clonality was calculated as the square root of Simpson's diversity index across productive rearrangements. TCRdb took this table from immuneACCESS and kept in-frame rearrangements with V and J called. Such tables lack part of the clones; where checked against another copy, unresolved V genes explain under half of the gap, and the rest is unexplained. V and J calls and clone size are those listed in that table; D and trimming were worked out from the DNA. Counted in this sample were around 270,000 clones; about 89% of them appeared once. The ten top clones hold 2% to 3% of the sample.

The collaborating institutions used their own protocols to collect whole blood in K2EDTA tubes. For TCRbeta analysis, collaborator samples were shipped as frozen whole blood, as isolated PBMCs, or as DNA extracted from either sample type. Measured from the cysteine to the phenylalanine, the CDR3 is 17 residues long. The kept DNA is CDR3 alone, 51 bases in frame from the first base. Compared with germline, V lacks 4 bases and J lacks 10 bases; bases without a gene match: 17. Looking up the germline V gene yields CDR1 MNHNS and CDR2 SASEGT. Study-level results and caveats: How much clinical and demographic metadata was included differed by source and by participant, and the metadata was provided uncurated.

Recombination joined TRBV6-1 with TRBJ2-1; 9 central bases correspond to TRBD2. This clonotype was sampled from a woman in her fifties or sixties with acute or convalescent COVID-19. Input material: peripheral blood. The encoded CDR3 is CASSGIEAGGLKSEQFF. The sequenced DNA: TGTGCCAGCAGTGGGATCGAAGCGGGAGGTCTGAAGTCGGAGCAGTTCTTC.